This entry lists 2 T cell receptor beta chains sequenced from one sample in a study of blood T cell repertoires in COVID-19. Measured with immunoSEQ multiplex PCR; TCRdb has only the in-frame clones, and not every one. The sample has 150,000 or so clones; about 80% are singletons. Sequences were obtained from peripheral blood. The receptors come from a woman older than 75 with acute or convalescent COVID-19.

The CDR3 DNA reads TGCAGTGCTAGTCGGCCAGGGGTTACCAATCAGCCCCAGCATTTT. This gives the protein CSASRPGVTNQPQHF. The chain employs TRBV20-1 and TRBJ1-5; a possible D gene is TRBD1 (6 bases). Trimming took off 3 bases at V and 3 bases at J, with 15 bases between the two ends. The CDR3 has 15 residues. Germline CDR1 and CDR2: DFQATT and SNEGSKA (reference sequence).

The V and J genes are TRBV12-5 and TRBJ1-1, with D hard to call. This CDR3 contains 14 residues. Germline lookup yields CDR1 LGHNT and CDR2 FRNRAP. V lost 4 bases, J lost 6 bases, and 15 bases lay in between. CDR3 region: CASGSTPREAEAFF. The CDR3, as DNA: TGTGCTAGTGGTTCAACCCCCCGGGAGGCTGAAGCTTTCTTT.